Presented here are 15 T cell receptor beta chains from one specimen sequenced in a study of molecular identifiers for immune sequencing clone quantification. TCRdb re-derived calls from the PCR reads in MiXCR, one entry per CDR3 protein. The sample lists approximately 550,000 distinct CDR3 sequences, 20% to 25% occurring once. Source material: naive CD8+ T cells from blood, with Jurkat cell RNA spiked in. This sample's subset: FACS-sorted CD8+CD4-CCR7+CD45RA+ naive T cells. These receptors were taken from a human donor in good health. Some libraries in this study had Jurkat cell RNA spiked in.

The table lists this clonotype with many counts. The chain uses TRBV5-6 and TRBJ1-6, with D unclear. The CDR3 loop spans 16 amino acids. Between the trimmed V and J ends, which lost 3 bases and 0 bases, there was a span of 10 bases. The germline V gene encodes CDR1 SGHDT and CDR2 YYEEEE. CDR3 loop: CASSSDGSSYNSPLHF. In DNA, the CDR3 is TGTGCCAGCAGCTCGGACGGGAGCTCCTATAATTCACCCCTCCACTTT.

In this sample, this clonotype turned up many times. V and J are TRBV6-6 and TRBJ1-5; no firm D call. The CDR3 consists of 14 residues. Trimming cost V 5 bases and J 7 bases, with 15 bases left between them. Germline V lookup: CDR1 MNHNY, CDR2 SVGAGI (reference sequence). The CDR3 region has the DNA TGTGCCAGCAGTCTCCCGGTGGGAAACCAGCCCCAGCATTTT. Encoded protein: CASSLPVGNQPQHF.

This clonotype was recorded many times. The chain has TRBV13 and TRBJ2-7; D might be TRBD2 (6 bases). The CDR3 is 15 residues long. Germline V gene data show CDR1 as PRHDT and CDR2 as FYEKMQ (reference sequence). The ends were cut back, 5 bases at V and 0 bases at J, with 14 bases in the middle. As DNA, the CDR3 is TGTGCCAGCAGCCCGATAGCGGAAAGCTCCTACGAGCAGTACTTC. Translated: CASSPIAESSYEQYF.

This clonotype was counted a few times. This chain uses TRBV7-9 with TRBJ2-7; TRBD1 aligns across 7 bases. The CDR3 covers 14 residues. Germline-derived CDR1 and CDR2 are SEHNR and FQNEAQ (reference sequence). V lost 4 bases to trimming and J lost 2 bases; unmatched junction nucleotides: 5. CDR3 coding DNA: TGTGCCAGCAGCTCGAAGACAGGGCCCTACGAGCAGTACTTC. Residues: CASSSKTGPYEQYF.

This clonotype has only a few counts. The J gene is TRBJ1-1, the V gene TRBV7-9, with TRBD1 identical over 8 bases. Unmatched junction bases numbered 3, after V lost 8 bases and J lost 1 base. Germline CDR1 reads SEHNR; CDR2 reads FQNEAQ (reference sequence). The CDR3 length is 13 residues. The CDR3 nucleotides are TGTGCCAGCGGGGGACAGGAGAACACTGAAGCTTTCTTT. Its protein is CASGGQENTEAFF.

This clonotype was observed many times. The CDR3 DNA reads as TGCGCCAGCAGCACGACGACACTGAACACTGAAGCTTTCTTT. It translates to CASSTTTLNTEAFF. This rearrangement joins TRBV4-1 to TRBJ1-1; no reliable D call. CDR3 length: 14 residues. The germline V and J ends were trimmed by 5 bases and 0 bases, with 10 bases remaining between them. Germline CDR1 and CDR2: MGHRA and YSYEKL.

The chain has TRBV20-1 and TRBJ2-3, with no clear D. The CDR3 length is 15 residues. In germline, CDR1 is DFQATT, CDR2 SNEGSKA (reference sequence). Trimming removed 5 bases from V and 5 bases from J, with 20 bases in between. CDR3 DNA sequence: TGCAGTGCTGCCCTCCTAGACCAGCCTAGAGATACGCAGTATTTT. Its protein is CSAALLDQPRDTQYF.

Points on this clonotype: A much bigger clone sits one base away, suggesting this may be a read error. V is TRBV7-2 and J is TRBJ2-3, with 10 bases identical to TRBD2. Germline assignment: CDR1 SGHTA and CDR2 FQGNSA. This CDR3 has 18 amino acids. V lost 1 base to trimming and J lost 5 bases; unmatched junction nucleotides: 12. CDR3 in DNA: TGTGCCAGCAGCTTAGTGGGAGTACCAGCGGGGGGGCAAGATACGCAGTATTTT. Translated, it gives CASSLVGVPAGGQDTQYF.

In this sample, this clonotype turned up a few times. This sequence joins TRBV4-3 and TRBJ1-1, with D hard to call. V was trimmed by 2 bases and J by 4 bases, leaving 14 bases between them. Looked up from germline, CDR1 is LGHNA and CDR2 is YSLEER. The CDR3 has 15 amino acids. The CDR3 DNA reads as TGCGCCAGCAGCCAATCTTATGCGTCCTCCACTGAAGCTTTCTTT. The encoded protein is CASSQSYASSTEAFF.

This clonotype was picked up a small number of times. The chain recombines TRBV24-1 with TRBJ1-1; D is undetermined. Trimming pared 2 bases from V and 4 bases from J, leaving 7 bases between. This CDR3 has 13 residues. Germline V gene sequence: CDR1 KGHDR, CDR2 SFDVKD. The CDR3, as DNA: TGTGCCACCAGTGATTCCCGCGGCACTGAAGCTTTCTTT. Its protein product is CATSDSRGTEAFF.

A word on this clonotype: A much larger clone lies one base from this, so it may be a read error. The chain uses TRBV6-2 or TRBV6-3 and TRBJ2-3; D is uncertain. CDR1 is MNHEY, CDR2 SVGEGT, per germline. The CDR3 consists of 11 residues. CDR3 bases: TGTGTCAGCAGGACGGCGGATACGCAGTATTTT. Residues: CVSRTADTQYF.

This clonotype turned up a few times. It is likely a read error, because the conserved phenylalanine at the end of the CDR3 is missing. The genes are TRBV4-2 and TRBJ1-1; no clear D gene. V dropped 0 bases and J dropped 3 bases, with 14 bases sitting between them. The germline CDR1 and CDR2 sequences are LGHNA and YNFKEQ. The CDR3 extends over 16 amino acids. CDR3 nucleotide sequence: TGTGCCAGCAGCCAAGATCGAGGGAGACATGACACTGAAGCTTTCTCC. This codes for CASSQDRGRHDTEAFS.

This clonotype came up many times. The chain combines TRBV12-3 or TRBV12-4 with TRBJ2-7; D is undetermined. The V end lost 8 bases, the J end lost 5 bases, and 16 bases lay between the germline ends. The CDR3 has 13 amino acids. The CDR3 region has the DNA TGTGCCAGCGGTGGCCGAGAGGCTGACGAGCAGTACTTC. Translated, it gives CASGGREADEQYF.

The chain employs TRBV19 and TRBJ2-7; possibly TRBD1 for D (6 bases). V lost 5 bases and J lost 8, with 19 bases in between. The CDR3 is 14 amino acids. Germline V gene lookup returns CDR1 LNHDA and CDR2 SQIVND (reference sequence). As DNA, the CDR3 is TGTGCCAGTAGTTTAGTGACCCCAGGGGCCAAGCAGTACTTC. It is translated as CASSLVTPGAKQYF.

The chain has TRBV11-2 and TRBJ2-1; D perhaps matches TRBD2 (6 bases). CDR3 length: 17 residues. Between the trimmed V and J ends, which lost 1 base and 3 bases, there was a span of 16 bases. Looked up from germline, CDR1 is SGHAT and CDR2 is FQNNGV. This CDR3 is CASSLVAPAGLYNEQFF. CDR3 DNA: TGTGCCAGCAGCTTAGTCGCTCCTGCGGGGCTCTACAATGAGCAGTTCTTC.